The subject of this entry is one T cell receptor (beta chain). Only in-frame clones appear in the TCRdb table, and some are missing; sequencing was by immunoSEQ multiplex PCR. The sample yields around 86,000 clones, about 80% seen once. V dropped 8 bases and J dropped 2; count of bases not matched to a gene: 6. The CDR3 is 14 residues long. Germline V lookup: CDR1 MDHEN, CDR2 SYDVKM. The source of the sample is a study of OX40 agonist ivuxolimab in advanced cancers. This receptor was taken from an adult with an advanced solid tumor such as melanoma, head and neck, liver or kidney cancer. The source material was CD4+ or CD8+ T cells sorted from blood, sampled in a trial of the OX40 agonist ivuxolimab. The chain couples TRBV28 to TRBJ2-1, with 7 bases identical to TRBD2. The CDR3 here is CASRGGGPYNEQFF. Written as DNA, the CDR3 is TGTGCCAGCCGAGGCGGGGGACCCTACAATGAGCAGTTCTTC.